The sequence of this T cell receptor beta chain was determined in a study of CD8+CD57+ T cells in acquired aplastic anemia. This clonotype was counted only a few times. The CDR3 covers 15 residues. After removal of 5 bases from V and 6 bases from J, the junction contained 13 bases not matched to a gene. The germline V gene encodes CDR1 SEHNR and CDR2 FQNEAQ (reference sequence). Investigators profiled TCR beta VDJ and CDR3 from genomic DNA template. TCRdb re-analysed the reads in MiXCR, keeping a single row per CDR3 protein. The table has around 170,000 distinct CDR3 sequences, about 60% seen once; the top ten hold less than 55%.

Specimen: sorted CD4+, CD8+, or CD8+CD57+ T cells (not recorded which) from PBMCs. The receptor was isolated from a human donor in good health. The chain joins TRBV7-9 to TRBJ2-7, with 7 bases matching TRBD1. CDR3 DNA sequence: TGTGCCAGCAGCCTTAGACAGGGTTTGACGTTCGAGCAGTACTTC. This codes for CASSLRQGLTFEQYF.